What follows describes a single T cell receptor (beta chain). The antigen remains undetermined. The CDR3 has 12 amino acids. Germline V gives CDR1 GTSNPN, CDR2 SVGIG (reference sequence). Trimming cost V 2 bases and J 0 bases, with 5 bases left between them. The data were taken from a study of cytomegalovirus exposure and HLA in healthy donors. Whole-study findings and limits: Researchers reported that a few CMV-associated chains were confirmed in vitro as CMV antigen-specific. Rare sequences made up most TCRs, while some public TCRs were found in many donors.

Separation from the roughly 700-subject first cohort characterized the roughly 130-subject validation cohort, to which the donors belonged. Assay: immunoSEQ multiplex PCR; the TCRdb copy retains only in-frame clones and omits some. The table includes about 110,000 clones, around 90% detected once. Sequenced sample: PBMCs. The rearrangement uses TRBV30 and TRBJ2-7; D call uncertain. The origin of this receptor is a woman aged 18-29 years in good health and CMV-seronegative. CDR3 DNA sequence: TGTGCCTGGAGTTTGGCCTCCTACGAGCAGTACTTC. Encoded protein: CAWSLASYEQYF. The complete variable domain, with remaining parts taken from reference TRBV30 and TRBJ2-7, reads SQTIHQWPATLVQPVGSPLSLECTVEGTSNPNLYWYRQAAGRGLQLLFYSVGIGQISSEVPQNLSASRPQDRQFILSSKKLLLSDSGFYLCAWSLASYEQYFGPGTRLTVT.